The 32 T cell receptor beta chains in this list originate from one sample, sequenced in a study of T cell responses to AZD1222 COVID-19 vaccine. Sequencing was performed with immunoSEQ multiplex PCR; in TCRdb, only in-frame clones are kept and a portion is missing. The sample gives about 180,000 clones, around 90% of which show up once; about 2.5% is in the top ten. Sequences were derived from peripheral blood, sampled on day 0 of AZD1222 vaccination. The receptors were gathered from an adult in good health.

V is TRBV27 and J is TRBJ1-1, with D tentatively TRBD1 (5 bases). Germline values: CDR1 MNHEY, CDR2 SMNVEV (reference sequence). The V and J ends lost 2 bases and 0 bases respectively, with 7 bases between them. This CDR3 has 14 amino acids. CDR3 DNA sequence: TGTGCCAGCAGTTTAGGGACGGTGAACACTGAAGCTTTCTTT. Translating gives CASSLGTVNTEAFF.

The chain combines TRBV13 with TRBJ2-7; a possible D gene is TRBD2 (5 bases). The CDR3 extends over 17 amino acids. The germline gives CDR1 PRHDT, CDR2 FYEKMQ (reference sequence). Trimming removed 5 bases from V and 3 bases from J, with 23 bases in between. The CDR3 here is CASSPKASGLMHYEQYF. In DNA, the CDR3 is TGTGCCAGCAGCCCGAAGGCATCCGGACTGATGCACTACGAGCAGTACTTC.

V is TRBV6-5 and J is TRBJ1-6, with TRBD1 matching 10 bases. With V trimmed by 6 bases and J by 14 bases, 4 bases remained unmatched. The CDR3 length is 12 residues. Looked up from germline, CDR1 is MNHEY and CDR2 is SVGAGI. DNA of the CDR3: TGTGCCAGCAGGGACAGGGGGTTCTCCCTCCACTTT. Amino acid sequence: CASRDRGFSLHF.

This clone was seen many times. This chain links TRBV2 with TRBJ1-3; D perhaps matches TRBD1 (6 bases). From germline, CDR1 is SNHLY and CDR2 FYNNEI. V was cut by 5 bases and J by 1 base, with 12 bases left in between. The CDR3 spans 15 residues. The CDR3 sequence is CASSTRQESGNTIYF. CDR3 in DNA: TGTGCCAGCAGTACCCGACAGGAATCTGGAAACACCATATATTTT. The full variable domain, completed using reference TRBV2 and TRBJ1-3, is EPEVTQTPSHQVTQMGQEVILRCVPISNHLYFYWYRQILGQKVEFLVSFYNNEISEKSEIFDDQFSVERPDGSNFTLKIRSTKLEDSAMYFCASSTRQESGNTIYFGEGSWLTVV.

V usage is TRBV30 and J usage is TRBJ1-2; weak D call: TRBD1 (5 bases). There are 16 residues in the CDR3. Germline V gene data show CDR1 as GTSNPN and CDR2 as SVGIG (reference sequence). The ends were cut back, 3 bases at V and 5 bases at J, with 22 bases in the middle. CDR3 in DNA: TGTGCCTGGAGCGGAGGGACGTTCCTGTCCGCATATGGCTACACCTTC. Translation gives CAWSGGTFLSAYGYTF.

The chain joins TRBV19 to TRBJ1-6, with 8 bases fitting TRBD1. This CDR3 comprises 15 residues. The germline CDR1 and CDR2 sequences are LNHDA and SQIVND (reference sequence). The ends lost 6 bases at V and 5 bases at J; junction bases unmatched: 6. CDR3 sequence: CASRELTGDNSPLHF. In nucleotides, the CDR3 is TGTGCCAGTAGAGAACTGACAGGGGATAATTCACCCCTCCACTTT.

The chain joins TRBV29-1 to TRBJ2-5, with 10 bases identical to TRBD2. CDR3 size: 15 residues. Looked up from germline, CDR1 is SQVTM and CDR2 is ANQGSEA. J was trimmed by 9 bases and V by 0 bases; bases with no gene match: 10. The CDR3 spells CSVEDPAGGFVAQYF. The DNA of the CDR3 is TGCAGCGTTGAAGATCCAGCGGGAGGGTTCGTAGCCCAGTACTTC.

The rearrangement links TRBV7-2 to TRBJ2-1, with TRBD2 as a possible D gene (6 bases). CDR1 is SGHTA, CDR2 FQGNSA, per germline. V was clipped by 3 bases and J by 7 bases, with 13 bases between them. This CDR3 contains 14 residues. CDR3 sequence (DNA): TGTGCCAGCAGCTTCCCTCGCCTAGCGAATGAGCAGTTCTTC. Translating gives CASSFPRLANEQFF. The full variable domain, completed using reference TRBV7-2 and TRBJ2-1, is GAGVSQSPSNKVTEKGKDVELRCDPISGHTALYWYRQSLGQGLEFLIYFQGNSAPDKSGLPSDRFSAERTGGSVSTLTIQRTQQEDSAVYLCASSFPRLANEQFFGPGTRLTVL.

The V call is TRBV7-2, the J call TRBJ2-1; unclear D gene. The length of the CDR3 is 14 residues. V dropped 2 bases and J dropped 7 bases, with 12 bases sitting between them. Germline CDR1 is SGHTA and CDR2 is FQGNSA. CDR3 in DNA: TGTGCCAGCAGCTTACAACCGATTAGTAATGAGCAGTTCTTC. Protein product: CASSLQPISNEQFF.

The CDR3 loop is CASSDFSGRRRDTQYF. The CDR3 bases are TGTGCCAGCAGTGACTTTAGCGGGCGACGACGAGATACGCAGTATTTT. V gene TRBV27 combines with J gene TRBJ2-3; 7 positions agree with TRBD2. Trimming took 5 bases from V and 5 from J; bases not matched to a gene: 13. The CDR3 length is 16 residues. Germline CDR1 is MNHEY and CDR2 is SMNVEV (reference sequence).

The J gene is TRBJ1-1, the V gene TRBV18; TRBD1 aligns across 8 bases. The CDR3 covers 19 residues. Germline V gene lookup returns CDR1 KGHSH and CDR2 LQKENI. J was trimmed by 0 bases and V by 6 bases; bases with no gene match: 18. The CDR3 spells CASSPLMTGQGVVNTEAFF. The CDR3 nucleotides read TGTGCCAGCTCTCCCCTCATGACCGGACAGGGAGTAGTGAACACTGAAGCTTTCTTT.

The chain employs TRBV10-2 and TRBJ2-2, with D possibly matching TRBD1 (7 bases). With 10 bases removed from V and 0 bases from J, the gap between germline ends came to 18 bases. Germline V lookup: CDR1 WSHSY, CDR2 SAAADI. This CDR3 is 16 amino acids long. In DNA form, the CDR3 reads TGCGCCACCGAGGGGGGACAGCCTCCGAACACCGGGGAGCTGTTTTTT. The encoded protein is CATEGGQPPNTGELFF.

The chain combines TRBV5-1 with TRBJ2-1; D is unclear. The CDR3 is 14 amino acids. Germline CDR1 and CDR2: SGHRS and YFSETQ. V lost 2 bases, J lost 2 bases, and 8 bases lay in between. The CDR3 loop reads CASSFDMTYNEQFF. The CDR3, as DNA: TGCGCCAGCAGCTTCGACATGACCTACAATGAGCAGTTCTTC.

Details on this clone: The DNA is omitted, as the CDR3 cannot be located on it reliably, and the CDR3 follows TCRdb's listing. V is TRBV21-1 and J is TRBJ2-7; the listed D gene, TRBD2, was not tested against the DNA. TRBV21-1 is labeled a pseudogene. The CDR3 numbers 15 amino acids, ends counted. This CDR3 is CPQQSWGDGSYEQYF.

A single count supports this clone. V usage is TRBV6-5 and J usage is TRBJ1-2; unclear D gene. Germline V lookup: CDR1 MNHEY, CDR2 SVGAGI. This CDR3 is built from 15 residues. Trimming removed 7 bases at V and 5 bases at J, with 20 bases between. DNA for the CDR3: TGTGCCAGCACCCTAGGAGGGCTGACGACTTATGGCTACACCTTC. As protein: CASTLGGLTTYGYTF.

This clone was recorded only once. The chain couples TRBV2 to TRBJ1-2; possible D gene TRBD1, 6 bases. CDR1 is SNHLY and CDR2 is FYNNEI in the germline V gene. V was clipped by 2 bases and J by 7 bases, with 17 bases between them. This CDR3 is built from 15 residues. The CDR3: CASSERGTSSGGYTF. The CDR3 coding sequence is TGTGCCAGCAGTGAAAGAGGGACATCATCAGGTGGCTACACCTTC.

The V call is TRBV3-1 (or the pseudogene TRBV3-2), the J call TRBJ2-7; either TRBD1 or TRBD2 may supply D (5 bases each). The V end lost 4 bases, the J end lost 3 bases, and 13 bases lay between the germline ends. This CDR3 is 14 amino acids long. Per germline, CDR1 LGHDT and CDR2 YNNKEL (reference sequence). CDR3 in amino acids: CASSRDLMGYEQYF. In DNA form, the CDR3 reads TGTGCCAGCAGCCGGGACCTAATGGGCTACGAGCAGTACTTC.

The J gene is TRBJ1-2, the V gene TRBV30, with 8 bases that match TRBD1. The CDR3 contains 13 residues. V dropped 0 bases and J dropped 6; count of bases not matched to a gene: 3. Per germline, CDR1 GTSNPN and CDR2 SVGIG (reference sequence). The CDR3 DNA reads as TGTGCCTGGAGTGTAGGACAGGGCAATGGCTACACCTTC. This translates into CAWSVGQGNGYTF. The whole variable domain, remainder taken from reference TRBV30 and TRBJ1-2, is SQTIHQWPATLVQPVGSPLSLECTVEGTSNPNLYWYRQAAGRGLQLLFYSVGIGQISSEVPQNLSASRPQDRQFILSSKKLLLSDSGFYLCAWSVGQGNGYTFGSGTRLTVV.

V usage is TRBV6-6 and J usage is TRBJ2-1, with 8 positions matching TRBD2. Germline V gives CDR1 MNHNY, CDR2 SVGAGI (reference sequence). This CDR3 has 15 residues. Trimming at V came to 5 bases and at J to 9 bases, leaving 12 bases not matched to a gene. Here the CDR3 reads CASSPDSGEGGEQFF. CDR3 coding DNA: TGTGCCAGCAGTCCGGATAGCGGGGAGGGGGGTGAGCAGTTCTTC.

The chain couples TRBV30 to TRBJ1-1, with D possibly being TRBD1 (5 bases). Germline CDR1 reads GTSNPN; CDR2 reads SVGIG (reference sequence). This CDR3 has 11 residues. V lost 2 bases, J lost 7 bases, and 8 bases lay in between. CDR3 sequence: CAWSPGVEAFF. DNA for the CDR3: TGTGCCTGGAGTCCGGGGGTTGAAGCTTTCTTT.

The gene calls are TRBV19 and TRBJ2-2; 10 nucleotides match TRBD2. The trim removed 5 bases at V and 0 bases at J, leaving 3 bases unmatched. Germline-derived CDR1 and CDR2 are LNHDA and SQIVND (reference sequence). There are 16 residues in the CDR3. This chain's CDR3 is CASSLLAGSNTGELFF. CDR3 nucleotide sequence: TGTGCCAGTAGTTTACTAGCGGGGTCGAACACCGGGGAGCTGTTTTTT.

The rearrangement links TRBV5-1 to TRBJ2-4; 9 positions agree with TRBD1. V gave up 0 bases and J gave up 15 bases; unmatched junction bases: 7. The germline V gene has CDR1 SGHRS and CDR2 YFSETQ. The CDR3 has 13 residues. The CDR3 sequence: CASSLESGQGPYF. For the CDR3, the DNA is TGCGCCAGCAGCTTGGAATCGGGACAGGGACCGTACTTC.

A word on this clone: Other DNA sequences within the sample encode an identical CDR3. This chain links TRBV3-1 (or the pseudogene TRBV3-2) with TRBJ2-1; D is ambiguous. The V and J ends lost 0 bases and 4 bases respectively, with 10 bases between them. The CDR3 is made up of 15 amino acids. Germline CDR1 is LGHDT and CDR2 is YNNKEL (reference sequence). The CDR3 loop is CASSQDRASYNEQFF. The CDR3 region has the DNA TGTGCCAGCAGCCAAGATCGTGCTTCGTACAATGAGCAGTTCTTC.

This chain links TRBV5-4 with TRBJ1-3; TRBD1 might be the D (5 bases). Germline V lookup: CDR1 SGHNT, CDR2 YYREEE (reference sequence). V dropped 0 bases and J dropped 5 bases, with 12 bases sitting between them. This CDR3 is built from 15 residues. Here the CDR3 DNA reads TGTGCCAGCAGCTTGGGGGGCAGGGAGAGAAACACCATATATTTT. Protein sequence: CASSLGGRERNTIYF.

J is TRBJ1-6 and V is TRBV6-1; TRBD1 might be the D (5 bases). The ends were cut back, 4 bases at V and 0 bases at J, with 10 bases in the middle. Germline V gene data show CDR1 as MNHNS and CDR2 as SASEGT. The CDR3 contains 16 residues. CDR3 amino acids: CASSGRQSSYNSPLHF. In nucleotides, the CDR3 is TGTGCCAGCAGTGGGAGACAGAGCTCCTATAATTCACCCCTCCACTTT.

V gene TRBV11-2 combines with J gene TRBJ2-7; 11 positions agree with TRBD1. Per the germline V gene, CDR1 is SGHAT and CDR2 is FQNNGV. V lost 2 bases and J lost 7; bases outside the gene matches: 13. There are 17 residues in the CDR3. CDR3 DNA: TGTGCCAGCAGCTTAACTCCCCCTGGACAGGGGGCTGGGGAGCAGTACTTC. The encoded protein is CASSLTPPGQGAGEQYF.

The CDR3 loop reads CASSSAGTSGVPYEQYF. CDR3 sequence (DNA): TGTGCCAGCAGCTCCGCCGGGACTAGCGGAGTTCCCTACGAGCAGTACTTC. The rearrangement joins TRBV7-8 to TRBJ2-7; 11 bases are shared with TRBD2. CDR1 is SGHVS and CDR2 is FQNEAQ in the germline V gene. The CDR3 length is 17 residues. Trimming took 4 bases from V and 2 from J; bases not matched to a gene: 10.

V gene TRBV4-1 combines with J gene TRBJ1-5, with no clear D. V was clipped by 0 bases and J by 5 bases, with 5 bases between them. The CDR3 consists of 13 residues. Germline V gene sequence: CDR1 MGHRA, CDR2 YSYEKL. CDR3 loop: CASSQDVHQPQHF. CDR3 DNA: TGCGCCAGCAGCCAAGATGTGCATCAGCCCCAGCATTTT.

The CDR3 protein is CASSMTGVRQFF. The DNA of the CDR3 is TGTGCCAGTAGTATGACCGGGGTAAGGCAGTTCTTC. The chain combines TRBV19 with TRBJ2-1; a weak D match, TRBD2 (5 bases). There are 12 residues in the CDR3. Trimming pared 3 bases from V and 12 bases from J, leaving 12 bases between. Germline CDR1 is LNHDA and CDR2 is SQIVND (reference sequence).

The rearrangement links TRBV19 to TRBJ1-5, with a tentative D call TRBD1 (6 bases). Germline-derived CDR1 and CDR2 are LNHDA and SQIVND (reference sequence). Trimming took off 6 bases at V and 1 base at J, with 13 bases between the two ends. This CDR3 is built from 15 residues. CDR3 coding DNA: TGTGCCAGTAGGGCGGACAGACTCAGCAATCAGCCCCAGCATTTT. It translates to CASRADRLSNQPQHF.

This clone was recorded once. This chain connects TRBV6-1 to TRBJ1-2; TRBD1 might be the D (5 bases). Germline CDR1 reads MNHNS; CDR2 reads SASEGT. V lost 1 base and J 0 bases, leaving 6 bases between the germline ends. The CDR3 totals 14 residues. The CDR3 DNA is TGTGCCAGCAGTGAAGAGGGGACTAACTATGGCTACACCTTC. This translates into CASSEEGTNYGYTF.

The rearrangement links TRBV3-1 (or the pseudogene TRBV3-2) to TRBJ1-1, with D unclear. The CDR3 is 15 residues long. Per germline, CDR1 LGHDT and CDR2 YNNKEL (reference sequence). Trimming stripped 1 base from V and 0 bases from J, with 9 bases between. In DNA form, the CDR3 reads TGTGCCAGCAGCCAAGCAGGAGTTTTGAACACTGAAGCTTTCTTT. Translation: CASSQAGVLNTEAFF.